This entry describes one T cell receptor beta chain. This clonotype was seen many times. Its antigen target is currently unknown. One base away there is no much larger clone; base qualities are not given. A patient counted as having stable Graves' hyperthyroidism if no progression to ophthalmopathy occurred over 18 months of follow-up. The hyperthyroidism patients were between 18 and 65 years old and newly diagnosed, with a disease duration of less than 2 months. Any patient with an uncontrolled infection, another autoimmune disease, pregnancy or lactation was excluded. Diagnoses were based on clinical symptoms, serum thyroxine and TRAb, thyroid ultrasound and orbital computed tomography. PBMCs were separated from approximately 10 ml of fresh peripheral blood using Ficoll-Paque density gradient centrifugation. Total RNA was extracted with Trizol reagent, and quality was checked on an Agilent 2100 Bioanalyzer.

These data come from a study of T cells in Graves' hyperthyroidism and ophthalmopathy (dated by TCRdb to between 2019 and 2020). Background on the whole study: Peripheral blood samples were taken at initial diagnosis, before any treatment was given. To identify distinguishing TCR V-J signatures, a discovery cohort of around 98 patients was used, comprising some 45 with Graves' ophthalmopathy and some 60 with stable Graves' hyperthyroidism. Prospective prediction of ophthalmopathy was tested in an independent validation cohort consisting of roughly 20 hyperthyroidism patients and 15 or so patients who later progressed to ophthalmopathy. For training and testing, the 100 or so patients in the discovery cohort were randomly divided in a 7:3 ratio. The study also compared thyroid tissue and blood T-cell repertoires from roughly 6 Graves' hyperthyroidism patients. After blood sampling, hyperthyroidism patients were treated with methimazole at a starting dose of 30 mg daily, and ophthalmopathy patients were treated with high-dose intravenous methylprednisolone. The paper reports TCR Vbeta CDR3 sequencing of more than 120 peripheral blood samples: under 45 ophthalmopathy, some 80 hyperthyroidism and 17 progressor patients.

Amplification of TCR beta CDR3 regions was carried out from RNA transcripts. For the first round of RT-PCR on the TCR CDR3, the HTBI primer set was used together with the Qiagen OneStep RT-PCR kit. The libraries were constructed in a second round of multiplex PCR and then size-selected and purified. Libraries were sequenced paired-end with 100 bp reads on an Illumina HiSeq2000. Concerning the study's data processing: SOAPnuke was used to process the raw data, removing reads that contained adapters or uncalled bases, had a mean Phred below 15, or lacked an exact match to the constant primer or identifier. High-quality paired reads were merged with COPE v1.2.5, and unique nucleotide sequences were defined as clonotypes. MiTCR v1.1 was used to align clonotypes to the IMGT TRBV, TRBD and TRBJ reference segments. The analysis included only V-J combinations with a frequency above 0.0001, which together covered 98% to 99.2% of the repertoires. A TCS score was defined as the ratio between F50 (clonal expansion) and ExV (chaos), using BLOSUM62-based TCRdist between CDR3 peptides within each V-J. Welch's t-statistics and random forest reduced 500 to 650 V-J features to 10 to 15, which were used in a naive Bayes classifier (R e1071). TCRdb's own reprocessing of the public reads used fastp at Q25 and MiXCR and kept productive beta chains. Identical CDR3 protein sequences are pooled into one entry, listed with their most common genes and DNA. These V and J calls rely on TCRdb rather than the paper's analysis. The sample includes 550,000 to 650,000 distinct CDR3 sequences, with 12% to 15% observed a single time. The leading ten clones occupy approximately 15% of the sample.

On the study overall, not on this receptor specifically: Most expanded thyroid clonotypes (frequency above 0.001) were also detected in blood, a finding suggesting that blood repertoires may reflect thyroid immune responses. In validation, the model predicted progression to ophthalmopathy with over 65% sensitivity and about 73% specificity, a median of approximately 6.7 months before onset. No statistical method was used to set the sample size in advance, and investigators knew the group allocation. Ophthalmopathy was separated from stable hyperthyroidism by a 13 V-J signature model, with over 85% sensitivity and around 81% specificity obtained in cross-validation and 80%/75% obtained in testing.

Counted from cysteine to phenylalanine, this CDR3 has 13 amino acids. This entry keeps only the CDR3 DNA: 39 bases, framed from base 1. According to the germline V gene, CDR1 reads SQVTM and CDR2 reads ANQGSEA. The junction shows trimming of 4 bases on V and 0 bases on J, plus 10 bases between the germline ends. The clonotype comes from a middle-aged woman with Graves' hyperthyroidism. The sequence is built from TRBV29-1 and TRBJ2-7; TRBD1 is a possible D gene, resting on 5 matching bases. The sequencing sample was made of blood. The nucleotides are TGCAGCGTTGTAGGGGCCTCCTCCTACGAGCAGTACTTC. Protein translation: CSVVGASSYEQYF.